A selection of T cell receptor beta chains follows, all from one sample in a study of cytomegalovirus exposure and HLA in healthy donors. Sequencing was performed with immunoSEQ multiplex PCR; in TCRdb, only in-frame clones are kept and a portion is missing. The table shows fewer than 250,000 clones, with roughly 86% occurring only once. The material sequenced was PBMCs. The receptors come from a woman aged 18-29 years in good health and CMV-seronegative. Each CDR3 is given with its conserved first and last residue. D genes are given only for firm matches. Only some rows state a clone size, as once, few, many or a class for expanded clones.

abundance,v_gene,d_gene,j_gene,CDR3aa,CDR3nt
.,TRBV5-4,.,TRBJ2-7,CASSYWRDSVIEQYF,TGTGCCAGCAGTTACTGGCGGGATTCGGTAATCGAGCAGTACTTC
.,TRBV27,.,TRBJ1-4,CASSLKMGRSATNEKLFF,TGTGCCAGCAGTTTAAAGATGGGCAGATCTGCAACTAATGAAAAACTGTTTTTT
.,TRBV6-6,TRBD1,TRBJ1-1,CASSRQGHLEAFF,TGTGCCAGCAGTCGACAGGGACACCTTGAAGCTTTCTTT
once,TRBV27,TRBD1,TRBJ1-1,CASSSTGGITEAFF,TGTGCCAGCAGTTCGACAGGGGGCATCACTGAAGCTTTCTTT
.,TRBV7-6,.,TRBJ1-2,CASSPSDRFEFGYTF,TGTGCCAGCAGCCCCAGTGACAGGTTCGAATTTGGCTACACCTTC
.,TRBV10-3,TRBD2,TRBJ2-3,CAISEYALSGGPADTQYF,TGTGCCATCAGTGAGTACGCTCTCAGCGGGGGACCCGCAGATACGCAGTATTTT
.,TRBV13,.,TRBJ2-7,CASSLAVGVSSYEQYF,TGTGCCAGCAGCTTAGCCGTTGGTGTGAGCTCCTACGAGCAGTACTTC
.,TRBV6-5,TRBD1,TRBJ1-1,CASSFGTGGLGTEAFF,TGTGCCAGCAGTTTCGGGACAGGGGGCTTGGGGACTGAAGCTTTCTTT
.,TRBV5-1,TRBD1,TRBJ1-2,CASSLVGQGTDGYTF,TGCGCCAGCAGCTTGGTGGGACAGGGGACGGACGGCTACACCTTC
.,TRBV7-6,TRBD1,TRBJ2-7,CASSPKQGESYEQYF,TGTGCCAGCAGCCCAAAACAGGGGGAATCCTACGAGCAGTACTTC
.,TRBV9,.,TRBJ2-3,CASSVSPSPTDTQYF,TGTGCCAGCAGCGTATCTCCAAGCCCCACAGATACGCAGTATTTT
.,TRBV10-2,TRBD2,TRBJ2-7,CASGGAGTSGRVF,TGCGCCAGCGGGGGAGCCGGGACTAGCGGGAGAGTCTTC
.,TRBV30,.,TRBJ1-1,CAWQGSVGTEAFF,TGTGCCTGGCAGGGGTCGGTTGGCACTGAAGCTTTCTTT
.,TRBV19,TRBD1,TRBJ1-5,CASSTQGFYRGRQPQHF,TGTGCCAGTAGTACCCAAGGATTCTACAGGGGCCGTCAGCCCCAGCATTTT
.,TRBV19,.,TRBJ1-2,CASSPKVDSVYGYTF,TGTGCCAGTAGTCCCAAGGTTGACAGCGTTTATGGCTACACCTTC
.,TRBV19,TRBD1,TRBJ1-4,CASSLITGADEKLFF,TGTGCCAGTAGTTTAATAACAGGGGCCGATGAAAAACTGTTTTTT
.,TRBV2,.,TRBJ2-1,CASTRRTYSYNEQFF,TGTGCCAGCACCAGACGGACTTACTCCTACAATGAGCAGTTCTTC
many,TRBV4-2,.,TRBJ1-2,CASSQEVQELYGYTF,TGTGCCAGCAGCCAAGAGGTGCAGGAACTCTATGGCTACACCTTC
.,TRBV5-6,TRBD1,TRBJ2-7,CASGAGTAHEQYF,TGTGCCAGCGGGGCAGGGACAGCCCACGAGCAGTACTTC
.,TRBV9,TRBD2,TRBJ2-1,CASSVFWTGVTSGSWSSYNEQFF,TGTGCCAGCAGCGTATTTTGGACAGGGGTAACTAGCGGGAGCTGGAGCTCCTACAATGAGCAGTTCTTC
.,TRBV19,.,TRBJ1-1,CASSLLQGTEAFF,TGTGCCAGTAGTCTCTTACAGGGCACTGAAGCTTTCTTT